These T cell receptor beta chains were read from a single sample in a study of cytomegalovirus exposure and HLA in healthy donors. TCRdb's table, derived via immunoSEQ multiplex PCR, lists solely in-frame clones and lacks some. Here the sample spans fewer than 200,000 clones, more than 60% being singletons. The specimen was PBMCs. These receptors originate from a male donor in good health and CMV-seronegative. Each CDR3 is given without its conserved first and last residue. Each record gives: V gene, J gene, CDR3 protein.

>TRBV15|TRBJ2-7
ATSRRSGSYYEQY
>TRBV28|TRBJ2-7
ASSSGGQGTYEQY
>TRBV9|TRBJ1-5
ASSVGHNQPQH
>TRBV18|TRBJ2-7
ASSLDRALYEQY
>TRBV6-1|TRBJ1-1
ASSWATEAF
>TRBV4-3|TRBJ1-1
ASSQDLLRNTEAF
>TRBV30|TRBJ1-1
AWSVAGMNTEAF
>TRBV6-6|TRBJ2-2
ASSARTSGNTGELF
>TRBV7-2|TRBJ2-1
ASSLGAANNEQF
>TRBV5-6|TRBJ2-7
ASSSGQGYYEQY
>TRBV5-4|TRBJ1-3
ASSLFILEGENTIY
>TRBV7-3|TRBJ1-3
ASSTGGGNTIY
>TRBV2|TRBJ1-5
ASSGQGYQPQH
>TRBV18|TRBJ2-5
ASSRGTEETQY
>TRBV18|TRBJ1-5
ASSPQGAYQPQH
>TRBV9|TRBJ2-1
ASSVDRGGNEQF
>TRBV10-3|TRBJ1-5
ATVSGLHQPQH
>TRBV28|TRBJ1-5
ASSLSRANQPQH
>TRBV18|TRBJ1-5
ASSRGKGGNQPQH
>TRBV6-4|TRBJ2-2
ASSKDRANTGELF
>TRBV5-5|TRBJ2-7
ASSWTSSGEQY
>TRBV6-5|TRBJ2-5
ASSYRGGETQY
>TRBV7-9|TRBJ2-7
ASSPRARIYEQY
>TRBV5-1|TRBJ2-7
ASSGLAGGQSEQY
>TRBV2|TRBJ2-3
ASSEMAGGPSTDTQY
>TRBV18|TRBJ2-7
ASSRGTGVYEQY
>TRBV28|TRBJ1-1
ASSSPTGWTSEAF
>TRBV29-1|NA
SVGGTGPYEQY
>TRBV28|TRBJ1-2
ASSLFGQGYGYT
>TRBV2|TRBJ2-2
ASTVWTGNTGELF
>TRBV9|TRBJ1-1
ASSVVGGGTEAF
>TRBV6-1|TRBJ2-7
ASSSQGGSSYEQY
>TRBV28|TRBJ1-4
ASSLTGLGEKLF
>TRBV4-1|TRBJ2-7
ASSQGTGPNEQY
>TRBV18|TRBJ1-4
ASSQSTGTVNEKLF
>TRBV6-5|TRBJ2-3
ASSPGLGTDTQY
>TRBV19|TRBJ1-3
ASSMSGVGNTIY
>TRBV10-3|NA
AITKGTGDSYEQY
>TRBV4-1|TRBJ2-7
AGSQGIGGTYEQY
>TRBV7-8|TRBJ1-2
ASSPDLKYGYT
>TRBV19|TRBJ2-1
ASSSGTSGGSSYNEQF
>TRBV2|TRBJ2-7
ASSEGEAEQY
>TRBV7-3|TRBJ2-7
ASSLQDRGQGEQY
>TRBV12-5|TRBJ2-5
ASANELAGGRQTQY
>TRBV28|TRBJ2-5
ASSSLLREQY
>TRBV5-1|TRBJ2-6
ASSLGPGQGALGANVLT